Listed here is a single TCR beta chain. The same CDR3 also results from other DNA sequences found in this sample. The data belong to a study of blood T cell repertoires in COVID-19. Study-level information: Material from acute and convalescent COVID-19 was sourced from the United States, Italy and Spain. In each case, the material was cDNA or gDNA derived from T cells, B-cell-depleted T cells, or PBMCs.

V was cut by 3 bases and J by 0 bases, with 8 bases left in between. The CDR3 is 15 residues long. Germline V CDR1 and CDR2: KGHSH, LQKENI. Authors' analysis steps: Scientists estimated how many nucleated cells there were by amplifying reference gene primers. Profiled with immunoSEQ multiplex PCR; TCRdb holds only in-frame clones, not every one. That table supplies the V and J calls and clone size; D and trimming were determined from the DNA. The top ten clones hold approximately 4% of a sample with approximately 330,000 clones, around nine tenths of them seen once. The clonotype originates from a woman between 45 and 60 years old with active or convalescent COVID-19. The V and J genes are TRBV18 and TRBJ2-2; a possible D gene is TRBD1 (6 bases). The sample consisted of peripheral blood. Here the CDR3 DNA reads TGTGCCAGCTCACCTGGGACACCGAACACCGGGGAGCTGTTTTTT. Protein sequence: CASSPGTPNTGELFF.